Presented here are 25 T cell receptor beta chains from one specimen sequenced in a study of T cells in Graves' hyperthyroidism and ophthalmopathy. Researchers amplified the TCR beta CDR3 regions from RNA transcripts. HTBI primers were used for first-round RT-PCR of the TCR CDR3. TCRdb recomputed calls from the multiplex PCR reads with MiXCR, one row per CDR3 protein. The data contain some 600,000 distinct CDR3 sequences, about 15% of them seen just once; the ten biggest clones take up about 5.8%. The material sequenced was blood. Source of these receptors: a woman under 40 with Graves' hyperthyroidism that later progressed to Graves' ophthalmopathy.

A note on this clonotype: The junction does not match germline at one end; this may be a read error. The chain couples TRBV12-3 or TRBV12-4 to TRBJ2-7; TRBD1 is a possible D gene (6 bases). This CDR3 has 12 amino acids. CDR3 sequence (DNA): TGTACCAGCAGCCCAGGACAGTACGAGCAGTACTTC. Translation: CTSSPGQYEQYF.

This chain connects TRBV19 to TRBJ1-1; D uncertain. The CDR3 runs to 14 residues. Germline CDR1 reads LNHDA; CDR2 reads SQIVND (reference sequence). V lost 3 bases, J lost 1 base, and 9 bases lay in between. The CDR3 coding sequence is TGTGCCAGTAGTATTGACACTTGGAACACTGAAGCTTTCTTT. Amino acids: CASSIDTWNTEAFF. The variable domain in full, with the rest retrieved from reference TRBV19 and TRBJ1-1, is DGGITQSPKYLFRKEGQNVTLSCEQNLNHDAMYWYRQDPGQGLRLIYYSQIVNDFQKGDIAEGYSVSREKKESFPLTVTSAQKNPTAFYLCASSIDTWNTEAFFGQGTRLTVV.

This clonotype has more than one count but fewer than ten. V gene TRBV3-2 combines with J gene TRBJ1-1. TRBV3-2 is assigned pseudogene status. The CDR3 is 16 residues long. The CDR3 loop is CASSQSLQGIDTEAFF. CDR3 nucleotide sequence: TGTGCCAGCAGCCAAAGCTTACAGGGTATCGACACTGAAGCTTTCTTT.

This clonotype was found many times. The J gene is TRBJ1-1, the V gene TRBV10-2; tentatively, D is TRBD1 (5 bases). The V and J ends lost 7 bases and 5 bases respectively, with 14 bases between them. CDR1 and CDR2 from the germline V gene are WSHSY and SAAADI. The CDR3 is 13 amino acids. The CDR3, as DNA: TGCGCCAGCAATGTGGGGGGGGGAACTGAAGCTTTCTTT. Protein product: CASNVGGGTEAFF.

This clonotype was counted only a few times. The chain has TRBV5-4 and TRBJ1-1, with D perhaps matching TRBD1 (6 bases). Trimming removed 5 bases from V and 1 base from J, with 18 bases in between. The CDR3 covers 16 residues. Germline V gene lookup returns CDR1 SGHNT and CDR2 YYREEE (reference sequence). CDR3 in DNA: TGTGCCAGCAGAGGAGAGCTACAGGGCTGGAACACTGAAGCTTTCTTT. Translating gives CASRGELQGWNTEAFF.

This clonotype came up many times. The chain has TRBV28 and TRBJ2-3; D ambiguous. V lost 6 bases, J lost 6 bases, and 16 bases lay in between. Germline CDR1 reads MDHEN; CDR2 reads SYDVKM. The CDR3 is 14 amino acids. CDR3 in amino acids: CASRIQIVSDTQYF. In nucleotides, the CDR3 is TGTGCCAGCAGGATACAGATAGTTTCGGATACGCAGTATTTT.

The V and J genes are TRBV3-1 and TRBJ2-7, with D perhaps matching TRBD2 (5 bases). CDR1 and CDR2 from the germline V gene are LGHDT and YNNKEL (reference sequence). The CDR3 length is 14 residues. Trimming cost V 4 bases and J 3 bases, with 13 bases left between them. The CDR3 DNA is TGTGCCAGCAGCCTCGGAGGCCGTAGCTACGAGCAGTACTTC. This sequence encodes CASSLGGRSYEQYF.

The sample holds many counts of this clonotype. The chain carries TRBV6-2 or TRBV6-3 and TRBJ2-1; possible D gene TRBD1, 6 bases. The CDR3 is 13 residues long. The V end lost 8 bases, the J end lost 6 bases, and 14 bases lay between the germline ends. Germline V gene sequence: CDR1 MNHEY, CDR2 SVGEGT. The CDR3 coding sequence is TGTGCCAGCGGGGCCAGGGGCATCAATGAGCAGTTCTTC. Its protein is CASGARGINEQFF.

This clonotype was counted many times. The DNA for the CDR3 is TGTGCCAGCAGTAACCAGGGGGCTAACACTGAAGCTTTCTTT. This sequence encodes CASSNQGANTEAFF. The gene calls are TRBV11-3 and TRBJ1-1, with 8 bases fitting TRBD1. Per the germline V gene, CDR1 is SGHNT and CDR2 is YENEEA. Germline trimming cut 6 bases from V and 2 bases from J; bases unmatched to any gene: 5. The CDR3 length is 14 residues.

There are many counts of this clonotype. The chain has TRBV10-3 and TRBJ1-2, with TRBD1 as a possible D gene (6 bases). The germline V and J ends were trimmed by 2 bases and 4 bases, with 11 bases remaining between them. This CDR3 is built from 14 residues. Germline V CDR1 and CDR2: ENHRY, SYGVKD. The CDR3 coding sequence is TGTGCCATCAGTGAGCCCTCGGACAGCTATGGCTACACCTTC. Translated, it gives CAISEPSDSYGYTF.

In its sample, this clonotype was seen a few times. The V gene is TRBV30, the J gene TRBJ1-2; D unclear. CDR1 GTSNPN and CDR2 SVGIG come from the germline V gene (reference sequence). The germline V and J ends were trimmed by 3 bases and 4 bases, with 18 bases remaining between them. The CDR3 has 15 residues. The CDR3 loop is CAWSPVGDAVYGYTF. For the CDR3, the DNA is TGTGCCTGGAGCCCCGTCGGGGATGCGGTCTATGGCTACACCTTC.

This clonotype was seen ten or more times. The rearrangement uses TRBV11-3 and TRBJ2-7, with D possibly matching TRBD2 (6 bases). The ends were cut back, 1 base at V and 5 bases at J, with 15 bases in the middle. Per germline, CDR1 SGHNT and CDR2 YENEEA. The CDR3 totals 15 residues. The CDR3: CASSLGDTWEDEQYF. Here the CDR3 DNA reads TGTGCCAGCAGCTTAGGAGACACCTGGGAGGACGAGCAGTACTTC.

This clonotype was recorded many times. V usage is TRBV28 and J usage is TRBJ1-2, with TRBD1 matching 8 bases. Germline V gene lookup returns CDR1 MDHEN and CDR2 SYDVKM. This CDR3 spans 14 amino acids. The V and J ends lost 6 bases and 8 bases, in that order; junction bases with no gene match: 11. CDR3 amino acids: CASRLDRVAGGYTF. The CDR3 DNA is TGTGCCAGCAGATTGGACAGGGTCGCTGGGGGCTACACCTTC.

The V call is TRBV9, the J call TRBJ2-5, with TRBD1 matching over 7 bases. The trim removed 8 bases at V and 2 bases at J, leaving 6 bases unmatched. CDR3 length: 13 residues. Germline assignment: CDR1 SGDLS and CDR2 YYNGEE. CDR3 coding DNA: TGTGCCAGTCAGGGGGAGTGGCAAGAGACCCAGTACTTC. Translation: CASQGEWQETQYF.

This clonotype came up many times. An end of the junction does not agree with germline; a read error may underlie this. The J gene is TRBJ1-1, the V gene TRBV11-2; no clear D. Germline-derived CDR1 and CDR2 are SGHAT and FQNNGV. This CDR3 is 11 amino acids long. As DNA, the CDR3 is TGTGCCAGCAGCTTAGATTCGCGAATAGTCTTT. Its protein product is CASSLDSRIVF.

This clonotype appeared a few times. The rearrangement joins TRBV5-5 to TRBJ2-1; 7 nucleotides agree with TRBD2. J gave up 7 bases and V 6 bases, and 10 bases lay outside the gene matches. The germline CDR1 and CDR2 sequences are SGHKS and YYEKEE (reference sequence). This CDR3 region has 14 residues. Here the CDR3 DNA reads TGTGCCAGCATAGGACTAGTGAGTGGAAATGAGCAGTTCTTC. It translates to CASIGLVSGNEQFF.

This clonotype was seen at least ten times. V is TRBV3-1 and J is TRBJ1-1; TRBD1 is a possible D gene (5 bases). The CDR3 has 12 residues. The germline V and J ends were trimmed by 5 bases and 11 bases, with 15 bases remaining between them. The germline V gene has CDR1 LGHDT and CDR2 YNNKEL (reference sequence). The chain's CDR3 is CASSSEQVRAFF. The CDR3 coding sequence is TGTGCCAGCAGCTCGGAACAGGTGAGGGCTTTCTTT.

This clonotype was observed a few times. This sequence joins TRBV5-1 and TRBJ2-4, with unresolved D. With 2 bases removed from V and 0 bases from J, the gap between germline ends came to 9 bases. CDR3 length equals 15 residues. Germline V gene data show CDR1 as SGHRS and CDR2 as YFSETQ. The CDR3 here is CASSFNDLAKNIQYF. CDR3 coding DNA: TGCGCCAGCAGCTTCAACGACTTAGCCAAAAACATTCAGTACTTC.

The chain couples TRBV12-3 or TRBV12-4 to TRBJ2-1, with 9 bases matching TRBD2. The junction had 5 bases not matched to a gene; V was cut back by 4 bases and J by 4 bases. The CDR3 is made up of 15 amino acids. The DNA for the CDR3 is TGTGCCAGCAGTTATCGACTAGCGGAGTACAATGAGCAGTTCTTC. Protein sequence: CASSYRLAEYNEQFF.

Comment on this clonotype: Germline is not matched at one junction end, which may reflect a read error. The chain has TRBV20-1 and TRBJ2-1; TRBD2 matches 7 bases. The germline V gene encodes CDR1 DFQATT and CDR2 SNEGSKA (reference sequence). The CDR3 sequence is 14 residues long. In DNA form, the CDR3 reads TGCAGCGTAGGGGCTAGCGGTTATCACAATGAGCAGTCCTTC. Its protein product is CSVGASGYHNEQSF.

The gene calls are TRBV30 and TRBJ1-4; D ambiguous. Germline assignment: CDR1 GTSNPN and CDR2 SVGIG (reference sequence). CDR3 length: 15 amino acids. With 8 bases removed from V and 5 bases from J, the gap between germline ends came to 21 bases. CDR3 bases: TGTGCCGGGTCGGGGTACAACCACGGGAATGAAAAACTGTTTTTT. It yields the protein CAGSGYNHGNEKLFF.

As concerns this clonotype: Possible read error: a much larger clone is one base away. Without the conserved terminal phenylalanine or tryptophan, this CDR3 likely stems from a read error. The V and J genes are TRBV7-6 and TRBJ2-1; D remains unclear. The V and J ends lost 3 bases and 10 bases respectively, with 10 bases between them. Germline lookup yields CDR1 SGHVS and CDR2 FNYEAQ. The CDR3 sequence is 12 residues long. CDR3 coding DNA: TGTGCCAGCAGCTTTAATTACGACGAGCAGTTCCTC. Its translation is CASSFNYDEQFL.

The gene calls are TRBV28 and TRBJ1-5, with a weak D call TRBD1 (6 bases). Trimming left V 5 bases short and J 5 bases short, with 19 bases between. The CDR3 consists of 16 residues. The V gene's germline CDR1 is MDHEN and CDR2 SYDVKM. As DNA, the CDR3 is TGTGCCAGCAGTCCCCCTAGGGCGGGGGGCTATCAGCCCCAGCATTTT. It specifies CASSPPRAGGYQPQHF.

In this sample, this clonotype turned up many times. The genes are TRBV19 and TRBJ1-5; 7 bases are shared with TRBD1. Germline V gene data show CDR1 as LNHDA and CDR2 as SQIVND (reference sequence). Losses at the gene ends were 5 bases for V and 1 base for J; bases not matched to a gene: 8. CDR3 size: 16 residues. Here the CDR3 reads CASSEGTAWSNQPQHF. CDR3 sequence (DNA): TGTGCCAGTAGTGAGGGGACAGCCTGGAGCAATCAGCCCCAGCATTTT. Combining the CDR3 with reference TRBV19 and TRBJ1-5 gives the whole variable domain DGGITQSPKYLFRKEGQNVTLSCEQNLNHDAMYWYRQDPGQGLRLIYYSQIVNDFQKGDIAEGYSVSREKKESFPLTVTSAQKNPTAFYLCASSEGTAWSNQPQHFGDGTRLSIL.

This clonotype was recorded at least ten times. The chain has TRBV2 and TRBJ1-1; possible D gene TRBD1, 6 bases. There are 12 residues in the CDR3. The V gene's germline CDR1 is SNHLY and CDR2 FYNNEI. Trimming removed 7 bases at V and 4 bases at J, with 10 bases between. CDR3 nucleotide sequence: TGTGCCAGCACCTGGGGGGCCACTGAAGCTTTCTTT. As protein: CASTWGATEAFF.